The clone carrying this TCR beta chain appeared a single time. Its antigen is undetermined. Authors' methods: Patients' conventional T cells yielded some 9.9x10^4 distinct TCRbeta sequences; donors' about 1.3x10^5. Assay: immunoSEQ multiplex PCR; the TCRdb copy retains only in-frame clones and omits some. That table furnishes V, J and clone size, whereas the DNA furnished D and trimming. This sample has some 22,000 clones, with about 96% found just once. CD4+CD127+ cells were sorted as the conventional CD4 T cells. Unrelated healthy donors provided the controls. This entry is derived from a study of B cell selection in AIRE deficiency. Findings of the study overall: TCRbeta-only data showed under 45% of shared healthy Treg sequences in healthy Tconv. Around 31% of healthy-shared Treg TCRbeta sequences appeared in patient Tconv cells.

This CDR3 is 14 amino acids long. Germline V gives CDR1 SGHDT, CDR2 YYEEEE. V lost 2 bases, J lost 4 bases, and 12 bases lay in between. The J gene is TRBJ1-1, the V gene TRBV5-6; no firm D call. The sample consisted of CD4+CD127+ conventional T cells sorted from PBMCs. The receptor was isolated from a human donor in good health. CDR3 sequence: CASSLRRLGTEAFF. DNA for the CDR3: TGTGCCAGCAGCTTAAGGAGATTGGGCACTGAAGCTTTCTTT.